The clone carrying this T cell receptor beta chain appeared a few times. What it recognizes is unknown. This CDR3 has 15 residues. In germline, CDR1 is SGHRS, CDR2 YFSETQ. Trimming cost V 3 bases and J 4 bases; bases outside gene matches: 8. Individual cDNA molecules were tagged with unique molecular identifiers, the study reported. TCRdb re-analysed the 5' RACE reads in MiXCR, keeping a single row per CDR3 protein. The sample carries under 60,000 distinct CDR3 sequences, roughly a tenth recorded once. The data were taken from a study of early T cells in non-severe SARS-CoV-2 infection. Turning to the study itself: Chains stayed unpaired after sequencing of bulk RNA from unsorted whole blood.

Broader study findings: Lookups in VDJdb leaned toward anti-spike CD8 responses and missed private and CD4 specificities.

This receptor was taken from an adult who was a healthcare worker with PCR-confirmed SARS-CoV-2 infection or an uninfected control (not recorded which). Sequenced sample: whole blood. J is TRBJ1-2 and V is TRBV5-1; 8 nucleotides line up with TRBD1. Written as DNA, the CDR3 is TGCGCCAGCAGCTATTCAGGGGGCGCGACCTATGGCTACACCTTC. Protein sequence: CASSYSGGATYGYTF.